The rows below give T cell receptor beta chains drawn from one sample of a study of CD8+ T cells in alopecia areata. Clones were sequenced by immunoSEQ multiplex PCR, and TCRdb holds only the in-frame ones, with some missing. Here the sample spans 150,000 to 200,000 clones, more than 50% being singletons. The specimen was CD4+ T cells sorted from blood, collected at week 24, from a patient treated with tofacitinib. The receptors here all came from a human donor with alopecia areata. Both conserved end residues are trimmed from each CDR3.

15 TRBV5-1 ASSFLPPGQSTYEQY
13 TRBV6-5 ASSFAGSSYNEQF
9 TRBV10-3 AISELGEQF
16 TRBV4-1 ASSQIIGLGARAGELF
11 TRBV6-6 ASTGTVNQPQH
14 TRBV29-1 SVVPRLAGRLETQY
11 TRBV29-1 SVTSTGPNEQY
9 TRBV20-1 SRTGGNGYT
11 TRBV7-2 ASSPRGGNTIY
10 TRBV7-2 ASSVPYETQY
13 TRBV5-1 ASARDLGYNSPLH
9 TRBV20-1 SARLQPEAF
11 TRBV6-5 ASLRGVNTEAF
9 TRBV30 AWSVQNEQF
10 TRBV19 ASSISNQPQH
13 TRBV7-6 ASSHEGGVRETQY
9 TRBV20-1 SARGVNTQY
11 TRBV7-9 ASSSATVDTQY
12 TRBV29-1 SVDSGGPHNEQF
13 TRBV30 AWSAAGRSNQPQH
11 TRBV6-5 ASRRQGNSPLH
12 TRBV2 ASGGIQGNQPQH
14 TRBV5-1 ASSPGRLPSTDTQY
14 TRBV2 ASRHPGGASYNEQF
13 TRBV4-3 ASSQAGTGNTEAF
12 TRBV29-1 SASRGLNTGELF
11 TRBV10-2 ASSEQGWDGYT
14 TRBV7-2 ASSTLPGQGANEQF
14 TRBV2 ASSERGPPGGETQY
13 TRBV7-2 ASTLGTGFTDTQY
11 TRBV10-3 AINGDHTDTQY
12 TRBV23-1 ARVGWPLIPCWS
11 TRBV6-5 ASRLTGGNGYT
14 TRBV2 ASSPTTGSSNYGYT
11 TRBV29-1 SVVTSIPYEQY
12 TRBV29-1 SASPHVSTDTQY
10 TRBV12-5 ASGPRADTQY
10 TRBV9 ASSAVTDTQY
12 TRBV14 ASSQLSYQETQY
13 TRBV7-8 ASSLAAASTDTQY
18 TRBV30 AWSGRGLAGGFRENNEQF
13 TRBV4-3 ASSQEVASGYEQY
12 TRBV9 ASSAGTATDTQY
11 TRBV11-2 ASTPGPLVPLH
12 TRBV13 ASSLRATNEKLF
12 TRBV7-2 ASSLGRGNYEQY